This T cell receptor (beta chain) was found in a study of identical twins. The CDR3 contains 15 residues. The sample holds one count of this clonotype. One entry per CDR3 protein, called by TCRdb with MiXCR from the 5' RACE reads. The sample holds roughly 500,000 distinct CDR3 sequences, less than 25% seen once. The same data also contributed to another study, on T cells expressing NK-cell markers.

The TCR originated in a woman between 18 and 29 years old in good health. Source material: CD4+ T cells sorted from blood. The gene calls are TRBV21-1 and TRBJ1-2; the D call TRBD1 from the table was never checked on the DNA. TRBV21-1 represents a pseudogene. Here the CDR3 DNA reads TGTGCCAGCAGCCTCCCGTCGGGACACTCCTATGGCTACACCTTC. Protein: CASSLPSGHSYGYTF.